These 14 T cell receptor beta chains were all obtained from the same sample, sequenced in a study of blood T cell repertoires in COVID-19. Profiled with immunoSEQ multiplex PCR; TCRdb holds only in-frame clones, not every one. The sample holds 60,000 or so clones; about four fifths are singletons and the top ten take roughly 25%. The sample taken for sequencing was peripheral blood. These receptors were collected from a human donor in a cohort sampled during active COVID-19.

The CDR3 sequence: CASSSVSMGDTEAFF. CDR3 nucleotide sequence: TGTGCCAGCAGCTCCGTCTCGATGGGCGACACTGAAGCTTTCTTT. V is TRBV11-3 and J is TRBJ1-1, with D unclear. V was shortened by 4 bases and J by 3 bases, with 15 bases between the two germline ends. The germline CDR1 and CDR2 sequences are SGHNT and YENEEA. CDR3 size: 15 residues. The whole variable domain, remainder taken from reference TRBV11-3 and TRBJ1-1, is EAGVVQSPRYKIIEKKQPVAFWCNPISGHNTLYWYLQNLGQGPELLIRYENEEAVDDSQLPKDRFSAERLKGVDSTLKIQPAELGDSAVYLCASSSVSMGDTEAFFGQGTRLTVV.

V gene TRBV6-6 combines with J gene TRBJ1-2, with D maybe TRBD1 (5 bases). Germline V gives CDR1 MNHNY, CDR2 SVGAGI (reference sequence). Trimming took off 6 bases at V and 2 bases at J, with 7 bases between the two ends. The CDR3 is 12 amino acids. Written as DNA, the CDR3 is TGTGCCAGCAGGGGGGGAAACTATGGCTACACCTTC. It specifies CASRGGNYGYTF.

The J gene is TRBJ1-5, the V gene TRBV19, with a weak D call TRBD1 (6 bases). In germline, CDR1 is LNHDA, CDR2 SQIVND (reference sequence). The CDR3 runs to 15 residues. V was cut by 4 bases and J by 6 bases, with 16 bases left in between. The CDR3 DNA is TGTGCCAGTAGTACGGGGGGGGCACTCGGTCAGCCCCAGCATTTT. Encoded protein: CASSTGGALGQPQHF.

V and J are TRBV7-8 and TRBJ1-3; the D gene is possibly TRBD1 (6 bases). The CDR3 runs 14 residues. V was pared by 5 bases and J by 0 bases, with 8 bases between. In germline, CDR1 is SGHVS, CDR2 FQNEAQ. The CDR3 region is CASSPDSSGNTIYF. CDR3 in DNA: TGTGCCAGCAGCCCGGACAGCTCTGGAAACACCATATATTTT.

The J gene is TRBJ2-1, the V gene TRBV11-2; TRBD2 agrees at 10 bases. V shed 4 bases, J shed 8 bases, and the junction held 8 bases outside the gene matches. The CDR3 length is 15 residues. Germline V CDR1 and CDR2: SGHAT, FQNNGV. CDR3 sequence (DNA): TGTGCCAGCAGCTCGCTAGCGGGAGTTGTAGATGAGCAGTTCTTC. Its protein product is CASSSLAGVVDEQFF.

The chain joins TRBV11-2 to TRBJ1-5; D is unresolved. Germline V CDR1 and CDR2: SGHAT, FQNNGV. Trimming cost V 5 bases and J 5 bases, with 10 bases left between them. The CDR3 is made up of 13 amino acids. DNA of the CDR3: TGTGCCAGCAGCCCTGAGAGTTATCAGCCCCAGCATTTT. Translation: CASSPESYQPQHF.

The rearrangement uses TRBV3-1 (or the pseudogene TRBV3-2) and TRBJ2-2, with 13 positions matching TRBD2. This CDR3 is 14 amino acids long. Germline V CDR1 and CDR2: LGHDT, YNNKEL (reference sequence). V gave up 8 bases and J gave up 6 bases; unmatched junction bases: 3. CDR3 loop: CASALAGGAGELFF. CDR3 coding DNA: TGTGCCAGCGCACTAGCGGGAGGGGCCGGGGAGCTGTTTTTT.

This chain joins TRBV18 and TRBJ2-7, with TRBD2 matching over 9 bases. V dropped 4 bases and J dropped 3; count of bases not matched to a gene: 7. The CDR3 loop spans 15 amino acids. Germline V lookup: CDR1 KGHSH, CDR2 LQKENI. The CDR3 DNA follows: TGTGCCAGCTCACGGAGCGGGGGGATGAACTACGAGCAGTACTTC. Encoded protein: CASSRSGGMNYEQYF. The full variable domain, rest sourced from reference TRBV18 and TRBJ2-7, is NAGVMQNPRHLVRRRGQEARLRCSPMKGHSHVYWYRQLPEEGLKFMVYLQKENIIDESGMPKERFSAEFPKEGPSILRIQQVVRGDSAAYFCASSRSGGMNYEQYFGPGTRLTVT.

The chain combines TRBV7-8 with TRBJ2-2; 8 positions agree with TRBD1. The germline V gene has CDR1 SGHVS and CDR2 FQNEAQ. V trimming: 6 bases; J trimming: 7 bases; junction bases outside the gene matches: 4. This CDR3 is 13 amino acids long. CDR3 DNA sequence: TGTGCCAGCAGGCAGGGGGCCGGCGGGGAGCTGTTTTTT. This gives the protein CASRQGAGGELFF.

This rearrangement joins TRBV9 to TRBJ1-2; tentatively, D is TRBD1 (6 bases). The germline V gene has CDR1 SGDLS and CDR2 YYNGEE. Trimming left V 1 base short and J 3 bases short, with 13 bases between. CDR3 length: 15 residues. The CDR3 protein is CASSVLGGPDYGYTF. In DNA, the CDR3 is TGTGCCAGCAGCGTATTGGGGGGGCCAGACTATGGCTACACCTTC.

This clone appeared a few times. The chain carries TRBV18 and TRBJ1-1, with D possibly matching TRBD1 (5 bases). CDR1 is KGHSH, CDR2 LQKENI, per germline. The V end lost 2 bases, the J end lost 1 base, and 11 bases lay between the germline ends. CDR3 length equals 15 residues. This CDR3 reads CASSPRRQSNTEAFF. The CDR3 nucleotides read TGTGCCAGCTCACCAAGGCGACAGTCGAACACTGAAGCTTTCTTT.

Notes on this clone: Germline and junction disagree at one end, which may indicate a read error. The rearrangement joins TRBV13 to TRBJ1-2; TRBD1 matches 9 bases. Germline V lookup: CDR1 PRHDT, CDR2 FYEKMQ (reference sequence). This CDR3 comprises 14 residues. CDR3 nucleotides: TGTGCCAGCAGCTTAGGACAGGGGGCGCCCAGCGGAGCCTTC. Its protein is CASSLGQGAPSGAF.

This rearrangement joins TRBV15 to TRBJ2-4, with TRBD2 identical over 9 bases. The CDR3 consists of 14 residues. V trimming: 6 bases; J trimming: 1 base; junction bases outside the gene matches: 1. Germline V gene lookup returns CDR1 LNHNV and CDR2 YYDKDF (reference sequence). The CDR3 here is CATSSGGAKNIQYF. CDR3 coding DNA: TGTGCCACCAGTAGCGGGGGTGCCAAAAACATTCAGTACTTC.

The V gene is TRBV7-9, the J gene TRBJ2-3, with 7 bases aligning to TRBD2. The CDR3 sequence is 16 residues long. Germline V lookup: CDR1 SEHNR, CDR2 FQNEAQ (reference sequence). J was trimmed by 3 bases and V by 5 bases; bases with no gene match: 11. The CDR3 reads CASSPTGGISTDTQYF. In DNA, the CDR3 is TGTGCCAGCAGCCCGACCGGGGGGATATCGACAGATACGCAGTATTTT.